This T cell receptor beta chain was retrieved from a study of memory CD4+ T cells and cytomegalovirus serostatus. Overall study: Donors were healthy Belgian adults, fewer than ten CMV seropositive and about 24 seronegative.

Details on this clone: Its antigen is unidentified.

The CDR3 covers 13 residues. The germline V gene encodes CDR1 MNHNS and CDR2 SASEGT. V was cut by 10 bases and J by 6 bases, with 13 bases left in between. Sequencing was performed with immunoSEQ multiplex PCR; in TCRdb, only in-frame clones are kept and a portion is missing. The table has some 30,000 clones, roughly 80% seen once. The sort gate was single viable CD3+CD4+CD8-CD45RO+ cells for memory CD4+ T cells. Total CD4+ T cells were enriched by CD4 positive selection. Overall study findings and caveats: Each of 65 to 75 CMV-associated TCRbeta sequences occurred in one to five individuals.

The specimen was memory CD4+ T cells from blood. The receptor comes from an adult in good health and CMV-seronegative. Some clones in this sample may be carry-over from other donors' samples. This chain connects TRBV6-1 to TRBJ1-6; TRBD1 is a possible D gene (5 bases). CDR3 in amino acids: CAIRGVLNSPLHF. In DNA form, the CDR3 reads TGTGCCATTCGGGGGGTGCTTAATTCACCCCTCCACTTT.